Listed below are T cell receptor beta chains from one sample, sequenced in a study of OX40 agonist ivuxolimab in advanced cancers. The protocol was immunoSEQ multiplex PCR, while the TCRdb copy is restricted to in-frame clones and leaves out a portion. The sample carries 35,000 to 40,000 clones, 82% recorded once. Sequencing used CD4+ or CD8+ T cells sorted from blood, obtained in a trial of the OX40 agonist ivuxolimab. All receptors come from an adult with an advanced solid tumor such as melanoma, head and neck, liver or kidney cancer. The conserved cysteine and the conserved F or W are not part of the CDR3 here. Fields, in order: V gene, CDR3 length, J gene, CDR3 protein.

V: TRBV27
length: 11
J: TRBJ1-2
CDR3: ASSPGQGNGYT

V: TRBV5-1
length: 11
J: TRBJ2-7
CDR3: ASSSSRGGEQY

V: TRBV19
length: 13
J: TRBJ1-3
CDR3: ASSPGRYSGNTIY

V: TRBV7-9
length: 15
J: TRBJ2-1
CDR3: ASSAPRRTAPYNEQF

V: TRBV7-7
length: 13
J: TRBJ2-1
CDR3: ASSLYEGAVNEQF

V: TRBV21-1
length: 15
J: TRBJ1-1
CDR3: ASSMGQLPKKNTEAF

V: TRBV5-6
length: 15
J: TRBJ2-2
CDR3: ASSLSSGNRRTGELF

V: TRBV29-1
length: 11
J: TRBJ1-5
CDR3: SVSTSRNQPQH

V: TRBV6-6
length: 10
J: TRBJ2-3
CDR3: ASSYGTDTQY

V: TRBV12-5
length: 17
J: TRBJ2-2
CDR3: ASGLTFSGAKGHTGELF

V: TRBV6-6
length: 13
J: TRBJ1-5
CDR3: ASSSGQRVGQPQH

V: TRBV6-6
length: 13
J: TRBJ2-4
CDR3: ASSYGWDPKNIQY

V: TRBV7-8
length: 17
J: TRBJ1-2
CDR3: ASSRGLAGGSSANYGYT

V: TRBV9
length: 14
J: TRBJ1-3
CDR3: ASSGTPGTSGNTIY

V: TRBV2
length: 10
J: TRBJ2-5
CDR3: ASSKGGETQY

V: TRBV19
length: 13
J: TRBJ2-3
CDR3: ASKGGGSQPDTQY

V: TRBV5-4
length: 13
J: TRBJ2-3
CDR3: ASTITVTGSDTQY

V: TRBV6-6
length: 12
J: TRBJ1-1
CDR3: ASSYSTVSTEAF

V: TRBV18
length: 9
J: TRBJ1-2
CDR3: ASPQGFGYT

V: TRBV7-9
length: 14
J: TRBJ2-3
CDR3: ASSLGRGLGRDTQY

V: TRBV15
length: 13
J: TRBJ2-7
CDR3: ATSRELTETYEQY

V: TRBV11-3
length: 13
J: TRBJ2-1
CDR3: ASSLLRGGQGEQF

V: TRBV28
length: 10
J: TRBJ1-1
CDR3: ASLGMNTEAF

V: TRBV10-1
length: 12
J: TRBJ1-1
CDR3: ASSESGHYDEAF

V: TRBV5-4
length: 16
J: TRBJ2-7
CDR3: ASSLPGTSGSLTGEQY

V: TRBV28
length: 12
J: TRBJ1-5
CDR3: ASSLTGINQPQH

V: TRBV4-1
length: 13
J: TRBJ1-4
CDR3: ASSTRTGDNEKLF

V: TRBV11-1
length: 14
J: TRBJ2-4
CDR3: ASSATGISAKNIQY

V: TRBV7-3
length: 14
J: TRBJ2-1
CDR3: ASSFDREWAYNEQF

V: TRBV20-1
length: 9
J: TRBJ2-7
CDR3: SALPLDRAS

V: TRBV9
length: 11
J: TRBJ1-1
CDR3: ASSASMNTEAF

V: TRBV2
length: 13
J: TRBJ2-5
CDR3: ASSRHRVLGETQY

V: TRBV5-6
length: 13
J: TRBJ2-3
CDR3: ASSSNRQGADTQY

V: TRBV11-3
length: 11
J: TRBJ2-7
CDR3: ASSLGGNYEQY

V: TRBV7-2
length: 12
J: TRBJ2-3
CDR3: ASSLEEFADTQY

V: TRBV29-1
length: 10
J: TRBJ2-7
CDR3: SVGQGWYEQY

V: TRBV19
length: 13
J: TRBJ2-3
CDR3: ASSILSHSTDTQY

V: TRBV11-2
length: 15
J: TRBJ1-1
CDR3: ASSWTGTGGRSTEAF

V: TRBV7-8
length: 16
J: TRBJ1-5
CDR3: ASSLAPRQFLSNQPQH

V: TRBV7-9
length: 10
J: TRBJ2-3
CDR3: ASRKEGDTQY

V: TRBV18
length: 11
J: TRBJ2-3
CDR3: ASSPYSADTQY

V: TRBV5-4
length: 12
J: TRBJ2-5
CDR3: ASSPKTGAETQY

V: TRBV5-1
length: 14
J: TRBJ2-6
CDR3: ASSLTGFSGANVLT

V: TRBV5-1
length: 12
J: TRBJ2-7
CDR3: ASSFVQGAGEQY

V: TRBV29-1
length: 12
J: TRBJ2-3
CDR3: SVKTGASTDTQY

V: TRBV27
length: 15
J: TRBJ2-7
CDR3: ASSRFLRAGVSYEQY

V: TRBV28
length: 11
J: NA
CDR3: ASREPGVNEQY

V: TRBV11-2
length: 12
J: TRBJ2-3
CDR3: ASSLVRGSDTQY

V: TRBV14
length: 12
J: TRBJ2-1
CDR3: ASSLVAGGNEQF

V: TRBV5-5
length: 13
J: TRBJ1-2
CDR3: ASSLEGAGFYGYT

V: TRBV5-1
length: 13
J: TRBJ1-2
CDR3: ASSLGTDPRYGYT

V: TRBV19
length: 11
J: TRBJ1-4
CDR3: ASTRTRGEKLF

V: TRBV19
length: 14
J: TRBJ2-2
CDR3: ASRGLAGSGGGELF

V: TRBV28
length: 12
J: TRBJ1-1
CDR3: ASSYRGRLSEAF

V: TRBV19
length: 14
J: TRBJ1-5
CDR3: ASHNRARASGQPQH